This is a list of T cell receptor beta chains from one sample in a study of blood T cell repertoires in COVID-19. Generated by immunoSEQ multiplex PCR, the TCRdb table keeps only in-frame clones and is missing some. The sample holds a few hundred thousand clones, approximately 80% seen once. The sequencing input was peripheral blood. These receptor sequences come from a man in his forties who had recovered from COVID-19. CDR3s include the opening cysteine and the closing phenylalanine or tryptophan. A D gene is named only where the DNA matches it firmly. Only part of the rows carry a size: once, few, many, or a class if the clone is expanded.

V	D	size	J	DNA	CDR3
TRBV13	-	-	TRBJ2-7	TGTGCCAGCAGCCCCCATCGGTACGAGCAGTACTTC	CASSPHRYEQYF
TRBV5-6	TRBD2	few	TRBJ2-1	TGTGCCAGCAGCGTAGGGACTAGTGGAGAGCAGTTCTTC	CASSVGTSGEQFF
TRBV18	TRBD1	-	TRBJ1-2	TGTGCCAGCTCCCAAACGGGGTTTGGGACAGGGGGTGATGGCTACACCTTC	CASSQTGFGTGGDGYTF
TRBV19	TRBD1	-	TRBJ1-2	TGTGCCAGTAGGGGGACAGAGACTTACTATGGCTACACCTTC	CASRGTETYYGYTF
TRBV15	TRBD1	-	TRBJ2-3	TGTGCCACCAGCAGAGCCGCAGGGCCCAGGGGGACAGATACGCAGTATTTT	CATSRAAGPRGTDTQYF
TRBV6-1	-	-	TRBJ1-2	TGTGCCAGCAGTGAAGCATCGACAAGTAACTATGGCTACACCTTC	CASSEASTSNYGYTF
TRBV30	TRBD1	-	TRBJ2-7	TGTGCCTGGAGTAGGGGACAGGGGGCCCTCTACGAGCAGTACTTC	CAWSRGQGALYEQYF
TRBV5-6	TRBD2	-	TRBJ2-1	TGTGCCAGCAGTGATGGAGCGACTAGCGGGGGGCTGTACAATGAGCAGTTCTTC	CASSDGATSGGLYNEQFF
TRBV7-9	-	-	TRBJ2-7	TGTGCCAGCAGCTCAAGAGGGACATCCTACGAGCAGTACTTC	CASSSRGTSYEQYF
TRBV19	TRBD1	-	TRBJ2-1	TGTGCCAGTAGTATCCGGGACAGGGCCGATGAGCAGTTCTTC	CASSIRDRADEQFF
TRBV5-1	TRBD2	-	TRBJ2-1	TGCGCCAGCAGCTTGGCAGCGGGGGGTTTCGACAATGAGCAGTTCTTC	CASSLAAGGFDNEQFF
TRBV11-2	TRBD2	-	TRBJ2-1	TGTGCCAGCAGCTCCACAAAATTACTAGCGGGGGGGCACAATGAGCAGTTCTTC	CASSSTKLLAGGHNEQFF
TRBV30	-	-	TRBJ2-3	TGTGCCTGGAGTCTCACAGGGTCTCGCACAGATACGCAGTATTTT	CAWSLTGSRTDTQYF
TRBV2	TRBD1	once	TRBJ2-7	TGTGCCAGCAGTGAAGGAACAGGGGAGCTCGAGCAGTACTTC	CASSEGTGELEQYF
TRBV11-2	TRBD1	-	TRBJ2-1	TGTGCCAGCAGCTTTCCAACCACCCGGGACAGGTCCTACAATGAGCAGTTCTTC	CASSFPTTRDRSYNEQFF
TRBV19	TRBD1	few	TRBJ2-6	TGTGCCAGTAGGGTCAGGGGGAGCTCTGGGGCCAACGTCCTGACTTTC	CASRVRGSSGANVLTF
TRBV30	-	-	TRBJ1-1	TGTGCCTGGAGTATCCAGGGAGGCACTGAAGCTTTCTTT	CAWSIQGGTEAFF